This TCR beta chain was recovered during a study of CD8 T cells in Susac syndrome. TCR beta sequencing covered blood CD8+ and CD4+ T cells. RNA totalling roughly 0.45 to 1 ug underwent reverse transcription with random hexamers. Across 54 Vbeta and 13 Jbeta, immunoSEQ multiplex PCR amplified TCR beta CDR3. MiXCR was run by TCRdb on the immunoSEQ multiplex PCR reads, yielding one entry per CDR3 protein. The sample holds more than 200,000 distinct CDR3 sequences, over 85% seen once. The CDR3 sequence is 15 residues long. In germline, CDR1 is MGHRA, CDR2 YSYEKL. The V and J ends lost 4 bases and 3 bases respectively, with 15 bases between them.

The sequence came from a human donor with multiple sclerosis. The sample was CD4+ T cells from PBMCs. The J gene is TRBJ1-2, the V gene TRBV4-1; D possibly corresponds to TRBD1 (6 bases). The DNA for the CDR3 is TGCGCCAGCAGCCTTCAGGACCGACAGGACTATGGCTACACCTTC. Translating it yields CASSLQDRQDYGYTF.